These 20 T cell receptor beta chains share one sample of origin, sequenced in a study of blood T cell repertoires in COVID-19. TCRdb's table, derived via immunoSEQ multiplex PCR, lists solely in-frame clones and lacks some. The repertoire holds 200,000 or so clones, with approximately 80% as singletons. The sequenced sample was peripheral blood. The source of these receptors is a human donor in a cohort sampled during active COVID-19.

CDR3 residues: CASSIDPAGTGELFF. The CDR3 DNA follows: TGTGCCAGTAGTATAGATCCTGCCGGCACCGGGGAGCTGTTTTTT. The chain uses TRBV19 and TRBJ2-2; unclear D gene. V was trimmed by 0 bases and J by 4 bases, leaving 9 bases between them. Germline V gene data show CDR1 as LNHDA and CDR2 as SQIVND (reference sequence). The CDR3 length is 15 residues.

The rearrangement joins TRBV5-4 to TRBJ2-6; TRBD2 might be the D (6 bases). Trimming shortened V by 3 bases and J by 1 base, and 14 bases separated the two germline ends. The CDR3 spans 17 residues. Germline CDR1 and CDR2: SGHNT and YYREEE (reference sequence). The CDR3 protein is CASSSGLAGSGANVLTF. The DNA for the CDR3 is TGTGCCAGCAGCTCGGGACTCGCTGGGTCTGGGGCCAACGTCCTGACTTTC.

This rearrangement joins TRBV6-2 or TRBV6-3 to TRBJ2-2; 12 bases fit TRBD2. The germline CDR1 and CDR2 sequences are MNHEY and SVGEGT. The CDR3 loop spans 18 amino acids. V lost 5 bases, J lost 4 bases, and 11 bases stayed unmatched. The CDR3 DNA sequence: TGTGCCAGCAGTGACGGACTAGCGGGGTCACAGTTCACCGGGGAGCTGTTTTTT. Translated, it gives CASSDGLAGSQFTGELFF.

The CDR3 DNA sequence: TGTGCCAGCGTCCGGCGGGGGGCAAAGACCCAGTACTTC. Translation: CASVRRGAKTQYF. The rearrangement links TRBV6-5 to TRBJ2-5; 8 nucleotides line up with TRBD2. CDR1 MNHEY and CDR2 SVGAGI come from the germline V gene. V shed 8 bases, J shed 6 bases, and the junction held 8 bases outside the gene matches. This CDR3 comprises 13 residues.

This chain connects TRBV5-1 to TRBJ2-2; 7 nucleotides agree with TRBD2. The V gene's germline CDR1 is SGHRS and CDR2 YFSETQ. This CDR3 has 16 residues. The V and J ends lost 5 bases and 4 bases, in that order; junction bases with no gene match: 11. The CDR3, as DNA: TGCGCCAGCAGACGAAATGCGGGAGCAAGCACCGGGGAGCTGTTTTTT. Protein sequence: CASRRNAGASTGELFF.

This chain connects TRBV7-9 to TRBJ1-1, with TRBD1 identical over 7 bases. CDR3 length: 13 residues. V lost 1 base to trimming and J lost 10 bases; unmatched junction nucleotides: 6. Germline CDR1 SEHNR, CDR2 FQNEAQ (reference sequence). CDR3 in DNA: TGTGCCAGCAGCTTAGTTGACAGGGATGGAGCTTTCTTT. This codes for CASSLVDRDGAFF.

The DNA for the CDR3 is TGTGCCAGCAGTTTCGGACCGGGACAGCGTCATTACGAGCAGTACTTC. It is translated as CASSFGPGQRHYEQYF. This chain uses TRBV28 with TRBJ2-7; 7 nucleotides agree with TRBD1. The CDR3 has 16 residues. Germline CDR1 MDHEN, CDR2 SYDVKM. The ends lost 3 bases at V and 4 bases at J; junction bases unmatched: 12.

The genes are TRBV5-1 and TRBJ1-1; D is undetermined. Germline-derived CDR1 and CDR2 are SGHRS and YFSETQ. Trimming removed 1 base at V and 1 base at J, with 8 bases between. The CDR3 has 14 amino acids. As DNA, the CDR3 is TGCGCCAGCAGCTTGTTCGACTCGAACACTGAAGCTTTCTTT. This encodes CASSLFDSNTEAFF.

The gene calls are TRBV24-1 and TRBJ1-2, with D hard to call. V was shortened by 4 bases and J by 6 bases, with 14 bases between the two germline ends. CDR1 is KGHDR and CDR2 is SFDVKD in the germline V gene. This CDR3 is 14 amino acids long. Written as DNA, the CDR3 is TGTGCCACCAGTGACCCTCAGGTGCGGGATGGCTACACCTTC. Translating gives CATSDPQVRDGYTF.

V and J are TRBV5-1 and TRBJ2-1; D is ambiguous. Between the trimmed V and J ends, which lost 0 bases and 3 bases, there was a span of 4 bases. The CDR3 is 13 residues long. Germline assignment: CDR1 SGHRS and CDR2 YFSETQ. CDR3 in amino acids: CASSLDSYNEQFF. CDR3 DNA sequence: TGCGCCAGCAGCTTGGACAGCTACAATGAGCAGTTCTTC.

The chain employs TRBV6-5 and TRBJ1-4; D ambiguous. There are 14 residues in the CDR3. The V end was cut by 7 bases, the J end by 4 bases, with 13 bases between. Germline values: CDR1 MNHEY, CDR2 SVGAGI. Here the CDR3 reads CASTLVRHNEKLFF. The DNA for the CDR3 is TGTGCCAGCACGCTCGTCAGGCATAATGAAAAACTGTTTTTT.

The genes are TRBV5-8 and TRBJ1-2; the match to TRBD1 covers 8 bases. V trimming: 4 bases; J trimming: 2 bases; junction bases outside the gene matches: 16. Germline CDR1 and CDR2: SGHTS and YDEGEE. This CDR3 is built from 18 residues. CDR3 nucleotide sequence: TGTGCCAGCAGCCCCGGGACAGGCCACCACTCGATCAACTATGGCTACACCTTC. Its protein product is CASSPGTGHHSINYGYTF.

The chain couples TRBV6-1 to TRBJ2-5; the D gene is possibly TRBD2 (5 bases). Germline CDR1 MNHNS, CDR2 SASEGT. V lost 2 bases and J 4 bases, leaving 17 bases between the germline ends. This CDR3 contains 16 residues. This chain's CDR3 is CASSESFAGLGETQYF. The CDR3, as DNA: TGTGCCAGCAGTGAATCTTTTGCGGGTTTAGGAGAGACCCAGTACTTC.

This rearrangement joins TRBV5-6 to TRBJ2-7; 10 bases map to TRBD1. This CDR3 region has 15 residues. V was pared by 0 bases and J by 3 bases, with 3 bases of the junction left unmatched. Germline values: CDR1 SGHDT, CDR2 YYEEEE. The CDR3 DNA follows: TGTGCCAGCAGCTTGGGTGGGACAGGGGTCTACGAGCAGTACTTC. Amino acid sequence: CASSLGGTGVYEQYF.

The chain has TRBV20-1 and TRBJ1-1; D not resolved. CDR3 size: 11 residues. Looked up from germline, CDR1 is DFQATT and CDR2 is SNEGSKA (reference sequence). DNA for the CDR3: TGCAGCCTAGACGGGAACACTGAAGCTTTCTTT. Encoded protein: CSLDGNTEAFF.

V is TRBV6-5 and J is TRBJ2-1, with D possibly TRBD1 on 5 matching bases. In germline, CDR1 is MNHEY, CDR2 SVGAGI. Trimming shortened V by 6 bases and J by 6 bases, and 12 bases separated the two germline ends. CDR3 length: 13 residues. CDR3: CASRTPTVNEQFF. The CDR3 nucleotides are TGTGCCAGCAGGACCCCGACAGTCAATGAGCAGTTCTTC.

V and J are TRBV9 and TRBJ2-1, with D perhaps matching TRBD1 (6 bases). Germline V CDR1 and CDR2: SGDLS, YYNGEE. This CDR3 is built from 14 residues. Trimming cost V 0 bases and J 12 bases, with 16 bases left between them. The CDR3 protein is CASSVEERRGGQFF. As DNA, the CDR3 is TGTGCCAGCAGCGTAGAGGAGCGGAGAGGGGGGCAGTTCTTC.

The V and J genes are TRBV5-1 and TRBJ2-1; 8 bases agree with TRBD2. The V and J ends lost 5 bases and 5 bases, in that order; junction bases with no gene match: 6. Germline V gene sequence: CDR1 SGHRS, CDR2 YFSETQ. The CDR3 runs 14 residues. CDR3 nucleotide sequence: TGCGCCAGCAGAGACGGGAGGGCCAACAATGAGCAGTTCTTC. It translates to CASRDGRANNEQFF.

This clone was recorded at least ten times. The chain combines TRBV19 with TRBJ1-1; 8 bases line up with TRBD1. The junction had 7 bases not matched to a gene; V was cut back by 2 bases and J by 8 bases. This CDR3 is 14 amino acids long. Germline-derived CDR1 and CDR2 are LNHDA and SQIVND (reference sequence). Written as DNA, the CDR3 is TGTGCCAGTAGTATAATAACAGGGGGGGCGGAAGCTTTCTTT. It encodes CASSIITGGAEAFF.

The genes are TRBV7-2 and TRBJ2-1; TRBD2 agrees at 11 bases. With V trimmed by 6 bases and J by 3 bases, 4 bases remained unmatched. Germline V gene sequence: CDR1 SGHTA, CDR2 FQGNSA. This CDR3 region has 15 residues. The CDR3 DNA sequence: TGTGCCAGCAGAGTGGGACTAGCGGTCTACAATGAGCAGTTCTTC. It is translated as CASRVGLAVYNEQFF.